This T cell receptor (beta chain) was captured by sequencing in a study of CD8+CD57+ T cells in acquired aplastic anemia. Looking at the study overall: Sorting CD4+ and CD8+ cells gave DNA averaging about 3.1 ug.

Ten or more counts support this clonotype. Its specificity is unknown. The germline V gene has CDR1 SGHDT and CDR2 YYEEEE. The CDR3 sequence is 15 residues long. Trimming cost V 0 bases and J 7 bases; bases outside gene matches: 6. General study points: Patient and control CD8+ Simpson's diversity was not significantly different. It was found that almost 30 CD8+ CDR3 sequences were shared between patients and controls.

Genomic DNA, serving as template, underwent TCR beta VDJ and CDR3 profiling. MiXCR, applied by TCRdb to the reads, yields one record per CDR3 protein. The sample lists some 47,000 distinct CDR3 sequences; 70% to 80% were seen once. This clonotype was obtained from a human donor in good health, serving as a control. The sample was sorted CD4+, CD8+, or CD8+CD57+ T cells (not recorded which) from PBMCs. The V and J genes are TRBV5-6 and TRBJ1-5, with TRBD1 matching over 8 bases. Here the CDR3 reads CASSLAGGAGQPQHF. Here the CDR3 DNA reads TGTGCCAGCAGCTTGGCAGGGGGCGCTGGCCAGCCCCAGCATTTT.